A single sample gave rise to the 10 T cell receptor beta chains below, sequenced in a study of blood T cell repertoires in COVID-19. TCRdb's copy holds only in-frame clones and misses some; the assay was immunoSEQ multiplex PCR. The sample comprises 150,000 to 200,000 clones, roughly 86% of which are singletons, and under 3.5% rests with the top ten. Sequences were obtained from peripheral blood. These receptors all stem from a man in his 70s with acute or convalescent COVID-19.

The J gene is TRBJ2-3, the V gene TRBV2; 9 bases are a match to TRBD2. CDR3 size: 16 residues. Unmatched junction bases numbered 12, after V lost 9 bases and J lost 2 bases. Germline V gene data show CDR1 as SNHLY and CDR2 as FYNNEI. CDR3 loop: CASQRSGGTYTDTQYF. CDR3 nucleotide sequence: TGTGCCAGTCAACGCAGCGGGGGGACTTACACAGATACGCAGTATTTT.

In its sample, this clone was seen once. V gene TRBV7-2 combines with J gene TRBJ2-7, with 8 bases that match TRBD1. V lost 2 bases to trimming and J lost 1 base; unmatched junction nucleotides: 16. The CDR3 consists of 19 residues. Germline loops: CDR1 SGHTA, CDR2 FQGNSA. The CDR3 sequence: CASSLPLTFRGLVSYEQYF. The CDR3 region has the DNA TGTGCCAGCAGCTTACCCCTTACTTTCAGGGGGCTCGTTTCCTACGAGCAGTACTTC.

The chain links TRBV6-5 to TRBJ1-2; unclear D gene. The CDR3 is made up of 12 amino acids. The germline V gene encodes CDR1 MNHEY and CDR2 SVGAGI. V was cut by 8 bases and J by 4 bases, with 11 bases left in between. The CDR3 sequence: CASEGRVYGYTF. CDR3 in DNA: TGTGCCAGCGAGGGTAGGGTCTATGGCTACACCTTC.

The chain has TRBV4-2 and TRBJ2-3, with 9 nucleotides matching TRBD2. The CDR3 runs 16 residues. V lost 8 bases and J lost 4; bases outside the gene matches: 13. Germline CDR1 is LGHNA and CDR2 is YNFKEQ. CDR3 residues: CASSQAGGRFSDTQYF. The CDR3 DNA is TGTGCCAGCTCTCAGGCGGGAGGGCGATTTTCAGATACGCAGTATTTT.

The rearrangement links TRBV9 to TRBJ1-1; TRBD1 matches 7 bases. V lost 4 bases to trimming and J lost 4 bases; unmatched junction nucleotides: 10. The CDR3 is made up of 15 amino acids. Germline lookup yields CDR1 SGDLS and CDR2 YYNGEE. The CDR3 loop reads CASSPRRGQSTEAFF. The CDR3 region has the DNA TGTGCCAGCAGCCCCCGGAGGGGACAGTCCACTGAAGCTTTCTTT. The whole variable domain, filled in from reference TRBV9 and TRBJ1-1, reads DSGVTQTPKHLITATGQRVTLRCSPRSGDLSVYWYQQSLDQGLQFLIQYYNGEERAKGNILERFSAQQFPDLHSELNLSSLELGDSALYFCASSPRRGQSTEAFFGQGTRLTVV.

The chain carries TRBV28 and TRBJ1-2, with a possible D match to TRBD1 (6 bases). V lost 7 bases and J 1 base, leaving 16 bases between the germline ends. The CDR3 covers 15 residues. Germline loops: CDR1 MDHEN, CDR2 SYDVKM. The DNA of the CDR3 is TGTGCCAGCATACCCGCAGGGGTAAATAACTATGGCTACACCTTC. Residues: CASIPAGVNNYGYTF.

This chain connects TRBV5-1 to TRBJ2-1; 11 bases line up with TRBD2. Germline-derived CDR1 and CDR2 are SGHRS and YFSETQ. The CDR3 consists of 16 residues. J gave up 9 bases and V 2 bases, and 10 bases lay outside the gene matches. The CDR3 sequence is CASSFSTSGSTSEQFF. The DNA for the CDR3 is TGCGCCAGCAGCTTCTCCACTAGCGGGAGTACCAGTGAGCAGTTCTTC.

The chain uses TRBV28 and TRBJ1-5; D call uncertain. Germline lookup yields CDR1 MDHEN and CDR2 SYDVKM. Between the trimmed V and J ends, which lost 6 bases and 7 bases, there was a span of 16 bases. The CDR3 extends over 14 amino acids. The CDR3 coding sequence is TGTGCCAGCAGCCCCCTAAAAGTCGGGCAGCCCCAGCATTTT. It codes for CASSPLKVGQPQHF.

This clone was detected once. The CDR3 protein is CASSPRTSEADTQYF. CDR3 nucleotides: TGTGCCAGCAGCCCCCGGACTAGCGAAGCAGATACGCAGTATTTT. The chain carries TRBV11-2 and TRBJ2-3, with 9 nucleotides matching TRBD2. Germline V gene lookup returns CDR1 SGHAT and CDR2 FQNNGV. J was trimmed by 4 bases and V by 5 bases; bases with no gene match: 7. This CDR3 spans 15 amino acids. Drawing the rest from reference TRBV11-2 and TRBJ2-3, the complete variable domain is EAGVAQSPRYKIIEKRQSVAFWCNPISGHATLYWYQQILGQGPKLLIQFQNNGVVDDSQLPKDRFSAERLKGVDSTLKIQPAKLEDSAVYLCASSPRTSEADTQYFGPGTRLTVL.

This chain links TRBV19 with TRBJ1-2, with TRBD1 matching over 8 bases. Germline CDR1 reads LNHDA; CDR2 reads SQIVND (reference sequence). This CDR3 is 12 amino acids long. After removal of 7 bases from V and 4 bases from J, the junction contained 2 bases not matched to a gene. CDR3 in amino acids: CASTGTGYGYTF. CDR3 nucleotides: TGTGCCAGTACCGGGACAGGCTATGGCTACACCTTC. The variable domain in full, completed from reference TRBV19 and TRBJ1-2, reads DGGITQSPKYLFRKEGQNVTLSCEQNLNHDAMYWYRQDPGQGLRLIYYSQIVNDFQKGDIAEGYSVSREKKESFPLTVTSAQKNPTAFYLCASTGTGYGYTFGSGTRLTVV.